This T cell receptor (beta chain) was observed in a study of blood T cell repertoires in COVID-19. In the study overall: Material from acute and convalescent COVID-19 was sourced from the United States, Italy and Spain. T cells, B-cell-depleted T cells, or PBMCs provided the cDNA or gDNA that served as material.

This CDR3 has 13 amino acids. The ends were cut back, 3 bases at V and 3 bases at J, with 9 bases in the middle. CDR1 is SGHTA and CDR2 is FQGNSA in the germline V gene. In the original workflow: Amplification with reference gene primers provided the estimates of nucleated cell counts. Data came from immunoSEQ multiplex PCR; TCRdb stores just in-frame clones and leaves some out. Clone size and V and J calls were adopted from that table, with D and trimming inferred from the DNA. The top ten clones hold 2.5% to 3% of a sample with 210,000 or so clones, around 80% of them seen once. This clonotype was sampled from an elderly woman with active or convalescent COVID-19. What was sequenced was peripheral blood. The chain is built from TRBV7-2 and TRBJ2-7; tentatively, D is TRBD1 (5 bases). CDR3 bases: TGTGCCAGCAGCTTCGGACAAGACTACGAGCAGTACTTC. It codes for CASSFGQDYEQYF.